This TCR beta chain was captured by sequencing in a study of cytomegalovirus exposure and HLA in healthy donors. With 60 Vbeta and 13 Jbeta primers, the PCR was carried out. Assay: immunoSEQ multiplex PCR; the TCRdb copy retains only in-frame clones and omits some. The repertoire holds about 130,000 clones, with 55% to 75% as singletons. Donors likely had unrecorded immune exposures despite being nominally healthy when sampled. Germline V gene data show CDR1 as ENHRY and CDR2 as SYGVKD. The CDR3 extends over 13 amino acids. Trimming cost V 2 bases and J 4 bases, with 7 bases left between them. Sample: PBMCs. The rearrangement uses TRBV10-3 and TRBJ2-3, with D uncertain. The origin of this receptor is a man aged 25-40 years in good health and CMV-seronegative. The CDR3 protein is CAISELSADTQYF. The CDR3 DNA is TGTGCCATCAGTGAGCTTAGTGCAGATACGCAGTATTTT.